This TCR beta chain comes out of a study of blood T cell repertoires in COVID-19. Whole-study context: There were acute and convalescent COVID-19 samples, and they came from the United States, Italy and Spain. The cDNA or gDNA used as material had been derived from T cells, B-cell-depleted T cells, or PBMCs.

Germline CDR1 reads KGHSH; CDR2 reads LQKENI. CDR3 length: 14 residues. Trimming took off 2 bases at V and 1 base at J, with 7 bases between the two ends. As handled by the study authors: Using reference gene primer amplification, nucleated cell counts were estimated. The repertoire was sequenced with immunoSEQ multiplex PCR; TCRdb's copy has only in-frame clones and lacks some. Clone size and V and J calls were adopted from that table, with D and trimming inferred from the DNA. Altogether 110,000 to 150,000 clones are present, 80% being singletons, with the ten largest covering 3.5%. Sequenced material: peripheral blood. This chain connects TRBV18 to TRBJ2-3; D remains unclear. The TCR originated in a man between 65 and 80 years old who had recovered from COVID-19. This CDR3 reads CASSPELGTDTQYF. The CDR3 DNA reads as TGTGCCAGCTCACCAGAGTTGGGCACAGATACGCAGTATTTT. Variable domain in full (rest from reference TRBV18 and TRBJ2-3): NAGVMQNPRHLVRRRGQEARLRCSPMKGHSHVYWYRQLPEEGLKFMVYLQKENIIDESGMPKERFSAEFPKEGPSILRIQQVVRGDSAAYFCASSPELGTDTQYFGPGTRLTVL.